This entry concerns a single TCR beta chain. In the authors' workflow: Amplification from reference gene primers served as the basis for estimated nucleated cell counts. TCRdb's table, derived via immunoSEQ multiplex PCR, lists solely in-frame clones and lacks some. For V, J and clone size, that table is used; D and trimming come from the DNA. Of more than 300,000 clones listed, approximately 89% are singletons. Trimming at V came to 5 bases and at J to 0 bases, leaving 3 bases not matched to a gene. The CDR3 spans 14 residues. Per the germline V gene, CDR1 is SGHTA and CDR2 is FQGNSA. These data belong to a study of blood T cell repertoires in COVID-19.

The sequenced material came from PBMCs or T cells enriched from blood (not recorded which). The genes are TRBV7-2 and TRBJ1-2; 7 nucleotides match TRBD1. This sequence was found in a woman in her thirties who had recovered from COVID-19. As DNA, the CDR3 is TGTGCCAGCAGCGACAGGGTTTCTAACTATGGCTACACCTTC. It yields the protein CASSDRVSNYGYTF.